This TCR beta chain was recorded in a study of cytomegalovirus exposure and HLA in healthy donors. General study findings and limits: Earlier results showed most TCR beta V segments being productive about 90% or about 30% of the time.

Trimming removed 6 bases from V and 0 bases from J, with 15 bases in between. The CDR3 totals 16 residues. Germline lookup yields CDR1 SGHVS and CDR2 FQNEAQ. Turning to this clone: The antigen is unknown.

Primers for the PCR totalled 60 Vbeta and 13 Jbeta. Sequenced by immunoSEQ multiplex PCR; TCRdb stores in-frame clones only, minus some. This table holds about 78,000 clones, roughly 75% found once. The sequence came from a male donor in good health and CMV-seronegative. Sample: PBMCs. This chain uses TRBV7-8 with TRBJ1-5; no clear D. CDR3 in amino acids: CASSFVPPNSNQPQHF. The CDR3 region has the DNA TGTGCCAGCAGTTTTGTCCCCCCTAATAGCAATCAGCCCCAGCATTTT.